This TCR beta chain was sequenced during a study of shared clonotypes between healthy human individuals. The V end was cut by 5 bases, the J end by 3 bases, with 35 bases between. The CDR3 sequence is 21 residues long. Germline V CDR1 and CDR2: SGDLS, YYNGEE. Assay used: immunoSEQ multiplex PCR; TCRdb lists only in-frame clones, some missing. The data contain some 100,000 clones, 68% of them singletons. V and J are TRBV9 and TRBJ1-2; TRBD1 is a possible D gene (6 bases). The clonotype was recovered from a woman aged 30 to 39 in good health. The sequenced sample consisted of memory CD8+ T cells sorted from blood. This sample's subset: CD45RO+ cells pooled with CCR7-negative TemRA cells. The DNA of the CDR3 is TGTGCCAGCAGTCCCCTCAGCCACAGTCCCGGGACACGGAAGGTAGACTATGGCTACACCTTC. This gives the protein CASSPLSHSPGTRKVDYGYTF.